The 9 T cell receptor beta chains below all came from one sample that was sequenced in a study of shared clonotypes between healthy human individuals. The data were produced by immunoSEQ multiplex PCR, yet TCRdb's version contains in-frame clones alone and is incomplete. In the table there are some 1,100,000 clones, about 84% of which are singletons. Sample: memory CD4+ T cells from PBMCs. Subset noted: CD45RA-negative fraction. Receptors were obtained from a man younger than 30 in good health. Some clones in this sample may be carry-over from other donors' samples.

This rearrangement joins TRBV18 to TRBJ2-2, with D possibly being TRBD2 (5 bases). Trimming cost V 6 bases and J 6 bases, with 14 bases left between them. This CDR3 is built from 14 residues. Germline lookup yields CDR1 KGHSH and CDR2 LQKENI. The CDR3 loop is CASSEMAGPGELFF. The CDR3 bases are TGTGCCAGCTCTGAAATGGCGGGTCCCGGGGAGCTGTTTTTT.

The table lists this clone with a count of one. The chain is built from TRBV6-1 and TRBJ2-5; TRBD2 matches at 11 bases. The germline V gene encodes CDR1 MNHNS and CDR2 SASEGT. V lost 2 bases, J lost 5 bases, and 13 bases stayed unmatched. The CDR3 contains 18 residues. The CDR3 sequence is CASSEILVAGGRLETQYF. CDR3 DNA sequence: TGTGCCAGCAGTGAAATTTTGGTAGCGGGAGGGCGTCTGGAGACCCAGTACTTC.

This clone was detected a few times. The V call is TRBV9, the J call TRBJ1-1; no firm D call. The V end lost 0 bases, the J end lost 0 bases, and 6 bases lay between the germline ends. This CDR3 region has 14 residues. The germline V gene has CDR1 SGDLS and CDR2 YYNGEE. CDR3 sequence: CASSVEVMNTEAFF. The CDR3 coding sequence is TGTGCCAGCAGCGTAGAGGTGATGAACACTGAAGCTTTCTTT.

The chain links TRBV11-2 to TRBJ2-1; D assignment may be TRBD1 or TRBD2 (5 bases each). Trimming removed 4 bases at V and 9 bases at J, with 19 bases between. CDR3 length equals 15 residues. CDR1 and CDR2 (germline): SGHAT, FQNNGV. The CDR3 DNA reads TGTGCCAGCAGCTCCATTTCCCAGGGTGCGGGTGAGCAGTTCTTC. The encoded protein is CASSSISQGAGEQFF.

The genes are TRBV6-6 and TRBJ1-5, with D possibly TRBD1 on 6 matching bases. Germline CDR1 is MNHNY and CDR2 is SVGAGI (reference sequence). V was pared by 6 bases and J by 4 bases, with 16 bases between. The CDR3 totals 15 residues. CDR3 coding DNA: TGTGCCAGCAGGCGTACAGGGATCGGGAATCAGCCCCAGCATTTT. It translates to CASRRTGIGNQPQHF.

A remark on this clone: One junction end disagrees with the germline gene, perhaps due to a read error. The chain is built from TRBV19 and TRBJ2-2; 8 bases match TRBD2. Germline CDR1 and CDR2: LNHDA and SQIVND (reference sequence). The CDR3 is 14 amino acids. The CDR3 sequence is CASAGLVFTGGLFF. The CDR3 DNA reads TGTGCCAGTGCGGGACTAGTCTTCACCGGGGGGCTGTTTTTT.

V is TRBV6-1 and J is TRBJ2-3; tentative D call: TRBD1 (6 bases). CDR3 length: 14 residues. Germline V CDR1 and CDR2: MNHNS, SASEGT. Trimming removed 10 bases at V and 2 bases at J, with 16 bases between. This CDR3 reads CATLFGQNTDTQYF. As DNA, the CDR3 is TGTGCCACGCTCTTCGGACAGAACACAGATACGCAGTATTTT.

The CDR3 is CASSQNPGEETQYF. CDR3 nucleotides: TGTGCCAGCTCACAAAACCCGGGGGAAGAGACCCAGTACTTC. This chain connects TRBV18 to TRBJ2-5, with D possibly matching TRBD2 (6 bases). Germline CDR1 reads KGHSH; CDR2 reads LQKENI. Trimming pared 4 bases from V and 3 bases from J, leaving 12 bases between. CDR3 length: 14 residues.

The chain is built from TRBV6-5 and TRBJ2-2; a possible D gene is TRBD1 (6 bases). The CDR3 totals 15 residues. Germline lookup yields CDR1 MNHEY and CDR2 SVGAGI. Trimming pared 10 bases from V and 1 base from J, leaving 16 bases between. CDR3 sequence (DNA): TGTGCCACCAAAGCCAGGGGAAGGAACACCGGGGAGCTGTTTTTT. Amino acid sequence: CATKARGRNTGELFF.